Shown below are 22 T cell receptor beta chains from a single sample sequenced in a study of T-cell memory formation after mild COVID-19. TCRdb re-called the 5' RACE reads with MiXCR, one entry per CDR3 protein. The data hold more than 350,000 distinct CDR3 sequences, with around 21% observed a single time. Sequenced sample: PBMCs or a T cell subset sorted from them (not recorded which). These receptors originate from an adult woman who had mild COVID-19 (a few samples of this study predate the infection). Cell type and time point are not known.

The chain links TRBV6-1 to TRBJ2-7, with unresolved D. Trimming took off 2 bases at V and 4 bases at J, with 9 bases between the two ends. Looked up from germline, CDR1 is MNHNS and CDR2 is SASEGT. The CDR3 runs to 13 residues. The CDR3 protein is CASSESLRYEQYF. The CDR3 coding sequence is TGTGCCAGCAGTGAATCGCTGCGTTACGAGCAGTACTTC.

V and J are TRBV6-6 and TRBJ1-3; TRBD1 might be the D (5 bases). V was pared by 8 bases and J by 0 bases, with 8 bases between. CDR3 length: 13 amino acids. Germline assignment: CDR1 MNHNY and CDR2 SVGAGI (reference sequence). For the CDR3, the DNA is TGTGCCAGCGGGGGGTCCTCTGGAAACACCATATATTTT. Encoded protein: CASGGSSGNTIYF.

The table lists this clonotype with many counts. The chain uses TRBV9 and TRBJ2-7; D assignment may be TRBD1 or TRBD2 (5 bases each). CDR1 and CDR2 from the germline V gene are SGDLS and YYNGEE. The length of the CDR3 is 14 residues. Trimming took 4 bases from V and 2 from J, leaving 13 bases between them. The CDR3 sequence: CASSPGTAPYEQYF. In DNA form, the CDR3 reads TGTGCCAGCAGCCCCGGGACCGCACCCTACGAGCAGTACTTC.

The chain has TRBV27 and TRBJ2-5; no clear D. V was pared by 6 bases and J by 5 bases, with 16 bases between. The CDR3 consists of 14 residues. Per germline, CDR1 MNHEY and CDR2 SMNVEV (reference sequence). The CDR3 sequence: CASSKVRAAETQYF. The CDR3 nucleotides are TGTGCCAGCAGCAAAGTCCGGGCCGCGGAGACCCAGTACTTC.

This rearrangement joins TRBV20-1 to TRBJ2-3; 9 positions agree with TRBD2. CDR1 DFQATT and CDR2 SNEGSKA come from the germline V gene (reference sequence). CDR3 length equals 17 residues. J was trimmed by 2 bases and V by 5 bases; bases with no gene match: 14. The CDR3 bases are TGCAGTGCTGAGACATTAGTTAGCGGGAGAGACACAGATACGCAGTATTTT. Its protein is CSAETLVSGRDTDTQYF.

On this clonotype itself: One end of the junction varies from germline; a read error may be responsible. The genes are TRBV5-1 and TRBJ1-1, with TRBD1 matching 9 bases. This CDR3 spans 15 amino acids. CDR1 and CDR2 (germline): SGHRS, YFSETQ. The CDR3 nucleotides are TGTGCCAGTAGCCTGGGAACAGGGGGCGGCACTGAAGCTTTCTTT. Its protein is CASSLGTGGGTEAFF.

The chain couples TRBV4-2 to TRBJ2-5, with TRBD2 as a possible D gene (6 bases). The V and J ends lost 1 base and 4 bases respectively, with 10 bases between them. Germline values: CDR1 LGHNA, CDR2 YNFKEQ. CDR3 length: 14 amino acids. In DNA, the CDR3 is TGTGCCAGCAGCCAAGGGGGGGAAGGAGAGACCCAGTACTTC. As protein: CASSQGGEGETQYF.

V and J are TRBV7-9 and TRBJ1-1; D call uncertain. The V end was cut by 5 bases, the J end by 5 bases, with 3 bases between. The CDR3 has 10 amino acids. CDR1 and CDR2 (germline): SEHNR, FQNEAQ (reference sequence). CDR3 coding DNA: TGTGCCAGCAGCAAGACTGAAGCTTTCTTT. Amino acid sequence: CASSKTEAFF.

V gene TRBV7-9 combines with J gene TRBJ1-1; D unresolved. Per germline, CDR1 SEHNR and CDR2 FQNEAQ (reference sequence). V shed 9 bases and J shed 0 bases, with 5 bases lying between them. This CDR3 has 11 residues. The CDR3 protein is CASAVNTEAFF. The DNA of the CDR3 is TGTGCCAGTGCTGTGAACACTGAAGCTTTCTTT. Based on the CDR3 plus reference TRBV7-9 and TRBJ1-1, the full variable domain is DTGVSQNPRHKITKRGQNVTFRCDPISEHNRLYWYRQTLGQGPEFLTYFQNEAQLEKSRLLSDRFSAERPKGSFSTLEIQRTEQGDSAMYLCASAVNTEAFFGQGTRLTVV.

This chain links TRBV6-2 or TRBV6-3 with TRBJ2-2; 7 bases are a match to TRBD1. Germline CDR1 MNHEY, CDR2 SVGEGT. With 4 bases clipped from V and 4 bases from J, the junction kept 6 bases outside the gene matches. CDR3 length: 15 amino acids. CDR3 DNA: TGTGCCAGCAGTTTCCCGGGACAGACCACCGGGGAGCTGTTTTTT. It encodes CASSFPGQTTGELFF.

A word on this clonotype: Germline is not matched at one junction end, which may reflect a read error. The chain employs TRBV7-7 and TRBJ2-2; a weak D match, TRBD1 (5 bases). Germline lookup yields CDR1 SSHAT and CDR2 FNYEAQ (reference sequence). This CDR3 is built from 15 residues. CDR3 in amino acids: CASSSQDTGTGELFF. The CDR3 nucleotides read TGTGCTAGCAGCTCCCAGGACACGGGCACCGGGGAGCTGTTTTTT.

The sample holds many counts of this clonotype. The gene calls are TRBV5-1 and TRBJ2-1, with 8 bases aligning to TRBD2. Trimming cost V 4 bases and J 5 bases; bases outside gene matches: 11. Germline CDR1 and CDR2: SGHRS and YFSETQ. The length of the CDR3 is 16 residues. The CDR3 nucleotides are TGCGCCAGCAGCCCGACCTTGAGCGGGAGCAACAATGAGCAGTTCTTC. Translated, it gives CASSPTLSGSNNEQFF.

V is TRBV5-1 and J is TRBJ1-2; no firm D call. The CDR3 contains 13 residues. Trimming took 4 bases from V and 5 from J, leaving 12 bases between them. CDR1 is SGHRS, CDR2 YFSETQ, per germline. CDR3 amino acids: CASSATADYGYTF. The CDR3 DNA is TGCGCCAGCAGCGCCACAGCCGATTATGGCTACACCTTC. Complete variable domain (other parts from reference TRBV5-1 and TRBJ1-2): KAGVTQTPRYLIKTRGQQVTLSCSPISGHRSVSWYQQTPGQGLQFLFEYFSETQRNKGNFPGRFSGRQFSNSRSEMNVSTLELGDSALYLCASSATADYGYTFGSGTRLTVV.

This chain links TRBV20-1 with TRBJ2-7; the match to TRBD1 covers 7 bases. CDR1 and CDR2 from the germline V gene are DFQATT and SNEGSKA (reference sequence). With 6 bases clipped from V and 3 bases from J, the junction kept 11 bases outside the gene matches. The length of the CDR3 is 14 residues. This chain's CDR3 is CSALHVGQFYEQYF. The CDR3 DNA reads TGCAGTGCACTCCATGTGGGACAGTTCTACGAGCAGTACTTC.

This clonotype was counted many times. The chain links TRBV4-1 to TRBJ2-3; 7 positions match TRBD2. This CDR3 contains 16 residues. In germline, CDR1 is MGHRA, CDR2 YSYEKL. V shed 0 bases, J shed 7 bases, and the junction held 10 bases outside the gene matches. CDR3 protein: CASSQEVRGVLNTQYF. The DNA for the CDR3 is TGCGCCAGCAGCCAAGAGGTCCGGGGGGTATTAAATACGCAGTATTTT.

This clonotype was counted only a few times. V is TRBV5-1 and J is TRBJ2-3; tentatively, D is TRBD1 (6 bases). The germline V and J ends were trimmed by 5 bases and 3 bases, with 13 bases remaining between them. The germline gives CDR1 SGHRS, CDR2 YFSETQ. CDR3 size: 14 residues. The CDR3 protein is CASRPGHLTDTQYF. CDR3 nucleotides: TGCGCCAGCAGGCCGGGACACCTGACAGATACGCAGTATTTT.

The rearrangement joins TRBV7-2 to TRBJ2-2, with a weak D call TRBD1 (5 bases). The germline V gene has CDR1 SGHTA and CDR2 FQGNSA. This CDR3 spans 15 amino acids. Trimming removed 0 bases from V and 7 bases from J, with 12 bases in between. CDR3 sequence reads: CASSLAGVWDGELFF. The CDR3 DNA sequence: TGTGCCAGCAGCTTAGCAGGGGTTTGGGACGGGGAGCTGTTTTTT.

This clonotype occurred a few times. The V call is TRBV24-1, the J call TRBJ1-1; D is unclear. With 7 bases removed from V and 2 bases from J, the gap between germline ends came to 16 bases. This CDR3 spans 15 amino acids. Per germline, CDR1 KGHDR and CDR2 SFDVKD. The CDR3 protein is CATRGSGQINTEAFF. In nucleotides, the CDR3 is TGTGCCACCAGGGGTTCGGGTCAGATTAACACTGAAGCTTTCTTT.

This clonotype was counted between two and nine times. This chain links TRBV28 with TRBJ1-5; no definite D call. The CDR3 spans 14 residues. CDR1 MDHEN and CDR2 SYDVKM come from the germline V gene. The V and J ends lost 7 bases and 3 bases respectively, with 13 bases between them. The CDR3 bases are TGTGCCAGCACCCTTACGGGAATCAATCAGCCCCAGCATTTT. This sequence encodes CASTLTGINQPQHF.

The table lists this clonotype with a few counts. CDR3 loop: CATEQDSNTEAFF. As DNA, the CDR3 is TGTGCCACCGAACAGGACTCGAACACTGAAGCTTTCTTT. The chain joins TRBV2 to TRBJ1-1; perhaps TRBD1 as D (5 bases). Germline values: CDR1 SNHLY, CDR2 FYNNEI. The CDR3 covers 13 residues. The V end was cut by 10 bases, the J end by 1 base, with 13 bases between. The variable domain in full, completed from reference TRBV2 and TRBJ1-1, reads EPEVTQTPSHQVTQMGQEVILRCVPISNHLYFYWYRQILGQKVEFLVSFYNNEISEKSEIFDDQFSVERPDGSNFTLKIRSTKLEDSAMYFCATEQDSNTEAFFGQGTRLTVV.

V is TRBV29-1 and J is TRBJ2-3; D unresolved. V was cut by 5 bases and J by 2 bases, with 14 bases left in between. This CDR3 contains 14 residues. CDR1 SQVTM and CDR2 ANQGSEA come from the germline V gene. The CDR3 spells CSVLNRGFTDTQYF. As DNA, the CDR3 is TGCAGCGTTTTGAACCGAGGCTTCACAGATACGCAGTATTTT.

The V gene is TRBV24-1, the J gene TRBJ1-1; D gene unclear. The V and J ends lost 9 bases and 6 bases respectively, with 16 bases between them. Germline V gene data show CDR1 as KGHDR and CDR2 as SFDVKD. This CDR3 contains 13 residues. The CDR3 loop reads CATRLGRESEAFF. The CDR3 DNA is TGTGCCACCCGGCTGGGCCGGGAATCTGAAGCTTTCTTT.